The present T cell receptor (beta chain) was sequenced within a study of T cell responses to AZD1222 COVID-19 vaccine. Study at large: Pooling was applied to second doses at about 4 or about 12 weeks.

Study-wide points: The donor group comprised mostly white British people and more females; the analysis possibly underestimated clonal diversity. After the peak T cell response, and only then, were repertoires sampled. Among vaccine-associated CD4 TCRs, coverage spanned spike, with dominance at 160-218 and 743-854.

Sequenced by immunoSEQ multiplex PCR; TCRdb stores in-frame clones only, minus some. This table holds about 130,000 clones, 86% found once. Trimming took off 0 bases at V and 4 bases at J, with 12 bases between the two ends. The CDR3 is 15 residues long. The V gene's germline CDR1 is LGHDT and CDR2 YNNKEL (reference sequence). On this clone: Its antigen is unidentified.

This receptor was obtained from an adult in good health. This chain uses TRBV3-1 (or the pseudogene TRBV3-2) with TRBJ1-2, with D uncertain. The sample here was peripheral blood, taken on day 0 of AZD1222 vaccination. The CDR3 loop reads CASSQDIRGSYGYTF. The CDR3 DNA is TGTGCCAGCAGCCAAGATATACGGGGTTCCTATGGCTACACCTTC.